The T cell receptor beta chain under discussion was sequenced for a study of memory CD4+ T cells and cytomegalovirus serostatus. Turning to this clone: What it binds is unknown.

V was cut by 4 bases and J by 0 bases, with 18 bases left in between. This CDR3 contains 17 residues. CDR1 is MGHRA, CDR2 YSYEKL, per germline. Single viable CD3+CD4+CD8-CD45RO+ cells were sorted as the memory CD4+ T cells. Clones were sequenced by immunoSEQ multiplex PCR, and TCRdb holds only the in-frame ones, with some missing. The sample includes 70,000 to 90,000 clones, 78% of them seen just once. Whole-study findings and limits: The CMV-associated TCR signature appears largely within the CD4+ memory repertoire.

Sequenced sample: memory CD4+ T cells from blood. The chain uses TRBV4-1 and TRBJ1-1, with a tentative D call TRBD1 (6 bases). This clonotype was sampled from an adult in good health and CMV-seropositive. The CDR3 reads CASSLKIVGDMNTEAFF. The CDR3 region has the DNA TGCGCCAGCAGCCTCAAGATAGTTGGGGACATGAACACTGAAGCTTTCTTT.